The clone carrying this T cell receptor beta chain was counted at least ten times. TCRdb fed the reads into MiXCR, producing one record per CDR3 protein. The sample yields about 310,000 distinct CDR3 sequences, roughly 15% seen once. Trimming took 4 bases from V and 1 from J, leaving 13 bases between them. The germline V gene has CDR1 DFQATT and CDR2 SNEGSKA (reference sequence). There are 14 residues in the CDR3. This entry comes from a study of T cell repertoires in cytomegalovirus infection. The sample was PBMCs. The chain employs TRBV20-1 and TRBJ1-1, with D unresolved. This TCR was recovered from a human donor in good health (CMV status not recorded). Some clones in this sample may be carry-over from other donors' samples. CDR3 DNA: TGCAGTGCTAACCCGCCGGGTCAGAACACTGAAGCTTTCTTT. Protein sequence: CSANPPGQNTEAFF.